Each of the 3 T cell receptor beta chains below was sequenced from the same sample in a study of cytomegalovirus exposure and HLA in healthy donors. TCRdb's table, derived via immunoSEQ multiplex PCR, lists solely in-frame clones and lacks some. The top ten hold around 1.2% of the sample, which has some 240,000 clones, 70% to 90% seen once. The sample consisted of PBMCs. The receptors stem from a woman between 25 and 40 years old in good health and CMV-seropositive.

The rearrangement links TRBV30 to TRBJ1-5; TRBD1 aligns across 9 bases. The CDR3 has 14 residues. The trim removed 7 bases at V and 3 bases at J, leaving 7 bases unmatched. Germline CDR1 and CDR2: GTSNPN and SVGIG (reference sequence). In DNA form, the CDR3 reads TGTGCCTATCAACAGGGGGCTCCCAATCAGCCCCAGCATTTT. Translated: CAYQQGAPNQPQHF.

The V gene is TRBV19, the J gene TRBJ2-2, with 9 bases lining up with TRBD1. Unmatched junction bases numbered 9, after V lost 4 bases and J lost 6 bases. The CDR3 sequence is 16 residues long. CDR1 LNHDA and CDR2 SQIVND come from the germline V gene (reference sequence). This CDR3 is CASSRGQGGSAGELFF. The CDR3, as DNA: TGTGCCAGTAGTAGGGGACAGGGAGGGTCCGCCGGGGAGCTGTTTTTT.

This chain connects TRBV28 to TRBJ2-2, with TRBD2 matching 11 bases. Per germline, CDR1 MDHEN and CDR2 SYDVKM. This CDR3 is 21 amino acids long. Germline trimming cut 4 bases from V and 1 base from J; bases unmatched to any gene: 17. The CDR3 DNA reads as TGTGCCAGCAGTTCAAGAATTCGACTAGCGGGACCCCGACTGAACACCGGGGAGCTGTTTTTT. This sequence encodes CASSSRIRLAGPRLNTGELFF.